The 32 T cell receptor beta chains given below trace back to one sample, sequenced in a study of blood T cell repertoires in COVID-19. Libraries were prepared by immunoSEQ multiplex PCR; TCRdb keeps only in-frame clonotypes and omits some of them. The sample includes about 280,000 clones, about 85% of them seen just once. Specimen: peripheral blood. These receptors were obtained from a woman in her forties or fifties who had recovered from COVID-19.

The chain carries TRBV30 and TRBJ1-4; tentatively, D is TRBD1 (5 bases). CDR1 GTSNPN and CDR2 SVGIG come from the germline V gene (reference sequence). The CDR3 extends over 13 amino acids. The germline V and J ends were trimmed by 3 bases and 7 bases, with 12 bases remaining between them. CDR3 protein: CAWRGDFAEKLFF. In DNA, the CDR3 is TGTGCCTGGAGGGGGGACTTTGCTGAAAAACTGTTTTTT.

The rearrangement uses TRBV15 and TRBJ2-7; TRBD2 is a possible D gene (6 bases). Deletions cut 5 bases from V and 4 bases from J, with 12 bases between. The CDR3 has 13 amino acids. Per germline, CDR1 LNHNV and CDR2 YYDKDF (reference sequence). CDR3 sequence reads: CATSAAGGYEQYF. The DNA of the CDR3 is TGTGCCACCAGCGCAGCCGGAGGGTACGAGCAGTACTTC.

This chain connects TRBV2 to TRBJ1-1, with D hard to call. The V end lost 8 bases, the J end lost 1 base, and 11 bases lay between the germline ends. CDR1 SNHLY and CDR2 FYNNEI come from the germline V gene. The CDR3 loop spans 13 amino acids. The CDR3 sequence is CASYRAGNTEAFF. The CDR3 DNA sequence: TGTGCCAGCTACCGCGCGGGGAACACTGAAGCTTTCTTT.

This chain links TRBV5-1 with TRBJ1-1; TRBD1 might be the D (5 bases). The V gene's germline CDR1 is SGHRS and CDR2 YFSETQ. V was pared by 2 bases and J by 4 bases, with 9 bases between. The CDR3 length is 13 residues. The CDR3 sequence is CASSFQGRTEAFF. For the CDR3, the DNA is TGCGCCAGCAGCTTCCAGGGCCGCACTGAAGCTTTCTTT.

About this clone: The sample holds other DNA sequences that translate to the same CDR3. The V gene is TRBV30, the J gene TRBJ2-7; unclear D gene. Per germline, CDR1 GTSNPN and CDR2 SVGIG (reference sequence). Trimming removed 0 bases at V and 3 bases at J, with 3 bases between. The CDR3 loop spans 11 amino acids. The CDR3 loop is CAWSVLYEQYF. The CDR3 DNA is TGTGCCTGGAGTGTACTCTACGAGCAGTACTTC. Using reference TRBV30 and TRBJ2-7 for the parts outside the CDR3, the full variable domain is SQTIHQWPATLVQPVGSPLSLECTVEGTSNPNLYWYRQAAGRGLQLLFYSVGIGQISSEVPQNLSASRPQDRQFILSSKKLLLSDSGFYLCAWSVLYEQYFGPGTRLTVT.

The gene calls are TRBV11-2 and TRBJ1-1; TRBD1 is a possible D gene (6 bases). The CDR3 extends over 13 amino acids. V was pared by 4 bases and J by 5 bases, with 11 bases between. In germline, CDR1 is SGHAT, CDR2 FQNNGV. The CDR3 protein is CASSSYRDTEAFF. The CDR3 region has the DNA TGTGCCAGCAGCTCCTACAGGGATACTGAAGCTTTCTTT. The full variable domain, its missing parts supplied by reference TRBV11-2 and TRBJ1-1, is EAGVAQSPRYKIIEKRQSVAFWCNPISGHATLYWYQQILGQGPKLLIQFQNNGVVDDSQLPKDRFSAERLKGVDSTLKIQPAKLEDSAVYLCASSSYRDTEAFFGQGTRLTVV.

The chain couples TRBV30 to TRBJ1-3; D unclear. Germline assignment: CDR1 GTSNPN and CDR2 SVGIG (reference sequence). This CDR3 has 13 residues. V was cut by 0 bases and J by 8 bases, with 11 bases left in between. The CDR3 sequence is CAWSVGFFHTIYF. CDR3 nucleotide sequence: TGTGCCTGGAGTGTCGGGTTTTTCCACACCATATATTTT.

The CDR3 loop reads CSAATGDEQYF. The CDR3 nucleotides read TGCAGTGCGGCGACAGGGGACGAGCAGTACTTC. V is TRBV20-1 and J is TRBJ2-7; 8 nucleotides align to TRBD1. V trimming: 6 bases; J trimming: 5 bases; junction bases outside the gene matches: 3. The germline CDR1 and CDR2 sequences are DFQATT and SNEGSKA (reference sequence). The CDR3 sequence is 11 residues long.

V is TRBV25-1 and J is TRBJ1-2, with no clear D. This CDR3 region has 12 residues. Deletions cut 3 bases from V and 8 bases from J, with 10 bases between. CDR1 MGHDK and CDR2 SYGVNS come from the germline V gene. The CDR3 region is CASSDLPGGYTF. CDR3 DNA: TGTGCCAGCAGTGACCTACCGGGGGGCTACACCTTC.

V usage is TRBV11-3 and J usage is TRBJ2-1; TRBD2 matches at 9 bases. J lost 7 bases, V lost 4 bases, and 8 bases had no gene match. Germline V gives CDR1 SGHNT, CDR2 YENEEA. The CDR3 consists of 15 residues. This chain's CDR3 is CASSSTAGGDNEQFF. CDR3 nucleotides: TGTGCCAGCAGCTCAACCGCGGGGGGGGATAATGAGCAGTTCTTC.

This clone was detected only once. The rearrangement joins TRBV7-8 to TRBJ2-5, with TRBD1 matching 7 bases. The CDR3 loop spans 15 amino acids. Germline CDR1 reads SGHVS; CDR2 reads FQNEAQ. J lost 2 bases, V lost 4 bases, and 7 bases had no gene match. CDR3 amino acids: CASSSRDSPQETQYF. The CDR3 region has the DNA TGTGCCAGCAGCTCACGGGACAGCCCACAAGAGACCCAGTACTTC.

This clone came up once. The rearrangement uses TRBV5-6 and TRBJ2-7, with 12 bases identical to TRBD2. Germline CDR1 is SGHDT and CDR2 is YYEEEE. V shed 0 bases and J 8 bases; nucleotides not matched to a gene: 6. The CDR3 extends over 15 amino acids. CDR3 DNA: TGTGCCAGCAGCTTGGGACTAGCGGGGGAGTTCAAGCAGTACTTC. Its translation: CASSLGLAGEFKQYF.

This sequence joins TRBV20-1 and TRBJ2-1, with D hard to call. V gave up 3 bases and J gave up 6 bases, with 3 bases separating them. The CDR3 loop spans 10 amino acids. CDR1 is DFQATT, CDR2 SNEGSKA, per germline (reference sequence). The CDR3 DNA reads as TGCAGTGCTAGTCGCAATGAGCAGTTCTTC. It translates to CSASRNEQFF.

The V and J genes are TRBV2 and TRBJ2-3; D is uncertain. Germline V CDR1 and CDR2: SNHLY, FYNNEI. Trimming stripped 6 bases from V and 0 bases from J, with 7 bases between. The CDR3 runs 13 residues. CDR3 DNA sequence: TGTGCCAGCAGAGCCCTTAGCACAGATACGCAGTATTTT. Amino acids: CASRALSTDTQYF.

The rearrangement joins TRBV5-4 to TRBJ1-2; no firm D call. V shed 1 base and J shed 4 bases, with 8 bases lying between them. This CDR3 region has 13 residues. Per germline, CDR1 SGHNT and CDR2 YYREEE (reference sequence). The CDR3 region is CASSLYSFYGYTF. The CDR3 coding sequence is TGTGCCAGCAGCTTGTACAGCTTCTATGGCTACACCTTC.

This clone was found once. The rearrangement links TRBV30 to TRBJ1-2; D gene uncertain. The CDR3 is 13 residues long. The germline V gene encodes CDR1 GTSNPN and CDR2 SVGIG (reference sequence). Trimming removed 2 bases at V and 1 base at J, with 8 bases between. The CDR3 DNA follows: TGTGCCTGGAGTTGGGCGGGTAACTATGGCTACACCTTC. The encoded protein is CAWSWAGNYGYTF.

The CDR3 DNA reads TGTGCCACCAGCAGAGATCGAAGTCAGCCTCGAAGGGGTGGCTACACCTTC. Its translation: CATSRDRSQPRRGGYTF. The chain links TRBV15 to TRBJ1-2; TRBD1 is a possible D gene (5 bases). The V end lost 0 bases, the J end lost 7 bases, and 21 bases lay between the germline ends. Germline CDR1 LNHNV, CDR2 YYDKDF (reference sequence). The CDR3 is made up of 17 amino acids.

The V and J genes are TRBV12-3 or TRBV12-4 and TRBJ2-3, with D unclear. Trimming pared 5 bases from V and 6 bases from J, leaving 9 bases between. This CDR3 region has 12 residues. The CDR3: CASSPTVDTQYF. For the CDR3, the DNA is TGTGCCAGCAGTCCCACAGTGGATACGCAGTATTTT.

The chain carries TRBV6-2 or TRBV6-3 and TRBJ2-2, with 9 bases lining up with TRBD1. CDR1 MNHEY and CDR2 SVGEGT come from the germline V gene. Trimming at V came to 2 bases and at J to 1 base, leaving 2 bases not matched to a gene. The CDR3 contains 16 residues. This CDR3 reads CASSYGGQGNTGELFF. The CDR3 DNA reads TGTGCCAGCAGTTACGGGGGACAGGGGAACACCGGGGAGCTGTTTTTT.

This clone was detected only a few times. The CDR3 DNA reads as TGTGCCAGTAGTATGTCCCCGGAGATCGGGGAGCTGTTTTTT. Protein product: CASSMSPEIGELFF. The chain employs TRBV19 and TRBJ2-2; D uncertain. Per the germline V gene, CDR1 is LNHDA and CDR2 is SQIVND (reference sequence). Trimming pared 3 bases from V and 7 bases from J, leaving 12 bases between. The CDR3 extends over 14 amino acids.

This clone has a handful of counts. The chain carries TRBV7-8 and TRBJ1-1; D not resolved. CDR3 length equals 13 residues. Germline V CDR1 and CDR2: SGHVS, FQNEAQ. The CDR3 bases are TGTGCTAGCGCCGGGAGACTTAACACTGAAGCTTTCTTT. Translated: CASAGRLNTEAFF.

The chain is built from TRBV11-2 and TRBJ2-1; D is possibly TRBD1 (5 bases). Trimming pared 1 base from V and 2 bases from J, leaving 12 bases between. From germline, CDR1 is SGHAT and CDR2 FQNNGV. The CDR3 contains 16 residues. The CDR3 sequence: CASSLVGRVPYNEQFF. Written as DNA, the CDR3 is TGTGCCAGCAGCTTAGTTGGCAGGGTCCCCTACAATGAGCAGTTCTTC.

This clone was found once. V gene TRBV19 combines with J gene TRBJ1-1; perhaps TRBD1 as D (6 bases). In germline, CDR1 is LNHDA, CDR2 SQIVND (reference sequence). CDR3 length equals 15 residues. Trimming pared 5 bases from V and 7 bases from J, leaving 20 bases between. For the CDR3, the DNA is TGTGCCAGTAGTTTCGGGTGGGGGCGAACAAGTGAAGCTTTCTTT. This gives the protein CASSFGWGRTSEAFF.

The V call is TRBV7-6, the J call TRBJ2-1; TRBD1 matches 11 bases. This CDR3 has 15 residues. In germline, CDR1 is SGHVS, CDR2 FNYEAQ. V lost 1 base, J lost 10 bases, and 6 bases stayed unmatched. CDR3 nucleotides: TGTGCCAGCAGCTTAGGTGGACAGGGGGCCAGGGAGCAGTTCTTC. Protein sequence: CASSLGGQGAREQFF.

The gene calls are TRBV28 and TRBJ2-5; weak D call: TRBD1 (5 bases). V was shortened by 6 bases and J by 2 bases, with 10 bases between the two germline ends. CDR1 MDHEN and CDR2 SYDVKM come from the germline V gene. CDR3 size: 13 residues. The CDR3 DNA follows: TGTGCCAGCAGCAGACAGCTTCAAGAGACCCAGTACTTC. Protein product: CASSRQLQETQYF. Supplemented by reference TRBV28 and TRBJ2-5, the full variable domain reads DVKVTQSSRYLVKRTGEKVFLECVQDMDHENMFWYRQDPGLGLRLIYFSYDVKMKEKGDIPEGYSVSREKKERFSLILESASTNQTSMYLCASSRQLQETQYFGPGTRLLVL.

This clone showed up just once. The CDR3 bases are TGCGCCAGCAGCCAAGAGGTCGGAGTCGGGGAGCTGTTTTTT. Residues: CASSQEVGVGELFF. The chain links TRBV4-3 to TRBJ2-2, with D unclear. The length of the CDR3 is 14 residues. Trimming pared 0 bases from V and 7 bases from J, leaving 9 bases between. Germline CDR1 is LGHNA and CDR2 is YSLEER.

The rearrangement joins TRBV5-4 to TRBJ1-2; 8 bases are a match to TRBD1. The CDR3 consists of 15 residues. Trimming removed 2 bases from V and 4 bases from J; junction bases left unmatched: 7. Germline V CDR1 and CDR2: SGHNT, YYREEE (reference sequence). CDR3 sequence reads: CASSFGQGGVYGYTF. In DNA, the CDR3 is TGTGCCAGCAGCTTCGGACAGGGAGGGGTCTATGGCTACACCTTC.

J is TRBJ2-3 and V is TRBV11-2; 10 nucleotides line up with TRBD2. V gave up 2 bases and J gave up 1 base; unmatched junction bases: 0. The length of the CDR3 is 15 residues. Germline-derived CDR1 and CDR2 are SGHAT and FQNNGV. The CDR3 nucleotides read TGTGCCAGCAGCTTACTAGCGGGAGGCACAGATACGCAGTATTTT. This encodes CASSLLAGGTDTQYF.

The chain joins TRBV12-3 or TRBV12-4 to TRBJ1-2; possible D gene TRBD1, 5 bases. V was trimmed by 4 bases and J by 4 bases, leaving 10 bases between them. The CDR3 runs 13 residues. The chain's CDR3 is CASSSNRIYGYTF. Here the CDR3 DNA reads TGTGCCAGCAGTTCTAACAGGATCTATGGCTACACCTTC.

The rearrangement joins TRBV27 to TRBJ2-2; 13 nucleotides agree with TRBD2. Losses at the gene ends were 7 bases for V and 7 bases for J; bases not matched to a gene: 12. The CDR3 totals 17 residues. The germline V gene has CDR1 MNHEY and CDR2 SMNVEV (reference sequence). The CDR3 reads CASTLLAGGPVGGELFF. The CDR3 nucleotides are TGTGCCAGCACCCTACTAGCGGGAGGGCCGGTAGGCGGGGAGCTGTTTTTT.

V and J are TRBV4-1 and TRBJ2-5, with 12 bases that match TRBD2. The V and J ends lost 0 bases and 5 bases, in that order; junction bases with no gene match: 7. Germline V gene sequence: CDR1 MGHRA, CDR2 YSYEKL. This CDR3 spans 17 amino acids. The CDR3 spells CASSQEASGGGRETQYF. The CDR3 bases are TGCGCCAGCAGCCAAGAGGCTAGCGGGGGGGGTCGGGAGACCCAGTACTTC.

CDR3 sequence: CTARCTGLPTDTQYF. The CDR3 DNA is TGCACCGCACGATGTACGGGACTACCTACAGATACGCAGTATTTT. The chain links TRBV1 to TRBJ2-3; TRBD2 reflects the table's D call only, with no check against the DNA. TRBV1 is reported as a pseudogene. The CDR3 totals 15 residues.